A single sample is the source of the 26 T cell receptor beta chains below, sequenced in a study of Ad26.COV2.S vaccination and SARS-CoV-2 variants. Assay: immunoSEQ multiplex PCR; the TCRdb copy retains only in-frame clones and omits some. Of hundreds of thousands of clones detected, 90% appear once; the ten largest clones hold 12%. Sample treatment: roughly 19 received Ad26.COV2.S at low or high dose, single or two shots; several received placebo; per-sample allocation not given. Samples analyzed were those drawn on day 63 after the first vaccine or placebo injection. Sequences were derived from peripheral blood, sampled in a trial of Ad26.COV2.S vaccine versus placebo. All receptors come from a person aged 18 to 65 who received the Ad26.COV2.S COVID-19 vaccine or a placebo.

This chain uses TRBV25-1 with TRBJ1-2; TRBD1 is a possible D gene (6 bases). Deletions cut 6 bases from V and 6 bases from J, with 17 bases between. CDR1 MGHDK and CDR2 SYGVNS come from the germline V gene. The CDR3 has 14 amino acids. CDR3 nucleotides: TGTGCCAGCAGCAATACAGGGTTAGGGGATGGCTACACCTTC. Amino acid sequence: CASSNTGLGDGYTF.

This rearrangement joins TRBV28 to TRBJ2-5; maybe TRBD2 (7 bases). Germline V gives CDR1 MDHEN, CDR2 SYDVKM. The length of the CDR3 is 16 residues. The V end was cut by 9 bases, the J end by 1 base, with 21 bases between. In DNA form, the CDR3 reads TGTGCCAGTATGGGGGGGGTAGCAGGGGCCCAAGAGACCCAGTACTTC. It specifies CASMGGVAGAQETQYF.

The rearrangement links TRBV5-6 to TRBJ2-7, with TRBD1 identical over 7 bases. The germline V gene encodes CDR1 SGHDT and CDR2 YYEEEE. Trimming took 7 bases from V and 2 from J; bases not matched to a gene: 9. This CDR3 has 14 residues. Written as DNA, the CDR3 is TGTGCCAGCGGACACAGGGGACCCGCCTACGAGCAGTACTTC. It yields the protein CASGHRGPAYEQYF.

This clone was found a few times. J is TRBJ1-1 and V is TRBV18, with D tentatively TRBD1 (5 bases). The V and J ends lost 3 bases and 8 bases respectively, with 16 bases between them. The CDR3 consists of 14 residues. Germline V CDR1 and CDR2: KGHSH, LQKENI. Written as DNA, the CDR3 is TGTGCCAGCTCACCGGGTCAGGGTTGGCTCGAAGCTTTCTTT. This gives the protein CASSPGQGWLEAFF.

V and J are TRBV4-1 and TRBJ2-7, with TRBD2 identical over 8 bases. Germline values: CDR1 MGHRA, CDR2 YSYEKL. This CDR3 comprises 16 residues. V was clipped by 2 bases and J by 4 bases; unmatched bases: 10. CDR3 sequence reads: CASSQSGVPSGYEQYF. The CDR3 DNA reads as TGCGCCAGCAGCCAATCTGGGGTGCCTAGCGGGTACGAGCAGTACTTC.

V gene TRBV19 combines with J gene TRBJ2-2, with 9 nucleotides matching TRBD1. Germline values: CDR1 LNHDA, CDR2 SQIVND (reference sequence). V trimming: 7 bases; J trimming: 4 bases; junction bases outside the gene matches: 7. CDR3 length: 15 residues. The CDR3 sequence is CASTRTGAGTGELFF. Written as DNA, the CDR3 is TGTGCCAGTACGCGGACAGGGGCGGGCACCGGGGAGCTGTTTTTT.

This chain joins TRBV30 and TRBJ2-7, with D hard to call. This CDR3 has 14 residues. In germline, CDR1 is GTSNPN, CDR2 SVGIG (reference sequence). V was clipped by 6 bases and J by 4 bases, with 19 bases between them. The CDR3 nucleotides read TGTGCCTGCGCACGACAAGGGCGTCCGTACGAGCAGTACTTC. Translated: CACARQGRPYEQYF.

On this clone: The same CDR3 also results from other DNA sequences found in this sample. J is TRBJ2-7 and V is TRBV25-1; 14 bases fit TRBD2. Germline trimming cut 1 base from V and 3 bases from J; bases unmatched to any gene: 2. This CDR3 contains 16 residues. CDR1 is MGHDK and CDR2 is SYGVNS in the germline V gene. The CDR3 DNA reads as TGTGCCAGCAGTGAATCAGGGACTAGCGGGAGCTACGAGCAGTACTTC. Its protein is CASSESGTSGSYEQYF.

This clone was seen a handful of times. The J gene is TRBJ1-3, the V gene TRBV7-2, with D uncertain. The CDR3 contains 17 residues. Germline CDR1 and CDR2: SGHTA and FQGNSA. V lost 1 base and J 0 bases, leaving 13 bases between the germline ends. CDR3: CASSLGGREFSGNTIYF. CDR3 coding DNA: TGTGCCAGCAGCTTAGGAGGTCGGGAGTTCTCTGGAAACACCATATATTTT. Complete variable domain (other parts from reference TRBV7-2 and TRBJ1-3): GAGVSQSPSNKVTEKGKDVELRCDPISGHTALYWYRQSLGQGLEFLIYFQGNSAPDKSGLPSDRFSAERTGGSVSTLTIQRTQQEDSAVYLCASSLGGREFSGNTIYFGEGSWLTVV.

The V call is TRBV5-6, the J call TRBJ1-5; TRBD1 matches 8 bases. Trimming cost V 1 base and J 7 bases; bases outside gene matches: 7. The CDR3 loop spans 15 amino acids. CDR1 and CDR2 from the germline V gene are SGHDT and YYEEEE. CDR3 sequence reads: CASSLFRQGRQPQHF. CDR3 DNA: TGTGCCAGCAGCTTGTTTAGACAGGGGAGGCAGCCCCAGCATTTT. Combining the CDR3 with reference TRBV5-6 and TRBJ1-5 gives the whole variable domain DAGVTQSPTHLIKTRGQQVTLRCSPKSGHDTVSWYQQALGQGPQFIFQYYEEEERQRGNFPDRFSGHQFPNYSSELNVNALLLGDSALYLCASSLFRQGRQPQHFGDGTRLSIL.

The rearrangement links TRBV6-5 to TRBJ2-7; D gene uncertain. CDR3 length equals 15 residues. The germline V and J ends were trimmed by 10 bases and 0 bases, with 19 bases remaining between them. CDR1 is MNHEY, CDR2 SVGAGI, per germline. CDR3 DNA sequence: TGTGCCACCTCCCCCTATAGCCAGAGCTCCTACGAGCAGTACTTC. As protein: CATSPYSQSSYEQYF.

The V gene is TRBV9, the J gene TRBJ1-2; TRBD1 aligns across 9 bases. CDR3 length: 15 residues. The trim removed 4 bases at V and 6 bases at J, leaving 10 bases unmatched. Germline values: CDR1 SGDLS, CDR2 YYNGEE. CDR3 in DNA: TGTGCCAGCAGCCCTTCCGGGACAGGGAGCAATGGCTACACCTTC. Its protein is CASSPSGTGSNGYTF.

The chain couples TRBV7-6 to TRBJ2-5, with D possibly matching TRBD2 (6 bases). The germline gives CDR1 SGHVS, CDR2 FNYEAQ. With 4 bases removed from V and 2 bases from J, the gap between germline ends came to 17 bases. The CDR3 loop spans 16 amino acids. The DNA for the CDR3 is TGTGCCAGCAGCTCCTTTTTACGGGCGGGGCAAGAGACCCAGTACTTC. It encodes CASSSFLRAGQETQYF.

In this sample, this clone turned up once. The V call is TRBV12-3 or TRBV12-4, the J call TRBJ1-3; D is ambiguous. The ends were cut back, 6 bases at V and 3 bases at J, with 9 bases in the middle. This CDR3 has 13 residues. This CDR3 reads CASSGRFGNTIYF. The CDR3 DNA reads TGTGCCAGCAGCGGTAGATTTGGAAACACCATATATTTT.

The J gene is TRBJ2-1, the V gene TRBV6-5; D not certain. Germline CDR1 MNHEY, CDR2 SVGAGI. V lost 2 bases to trimming and J lost 5 bases, with 16 bases between them. This CDR3 has 16 amino acids. CDR3 sequence: CASSYGVGPSNNEQFF. DNA for the CDR3: TGTGCCAGCAGTTACGGCGTCGGGCCCTCAAACAATGAGCAGTTCTTC.

The chain employs TRBV7-3 and TRBJ2-1, with TRBD2 identical over 14 bases. J gave up 9 bases and V 6 bases, and 4 bases lay outside the gene matches. This CDR3 has 14 residues. Germline V gene data show CDR1 as SGHTA and CDR2 as FQGTGA. This CDR3 reads CASRGTSGSTEQFF. The CDR3, as DNA: TGTGCCAGCAGGGGGACTAGCGGGAGTACTGAGCAGTTCTTC.

DNA of the CDR3: TGTGCCAGCCAGATGTTTGCTCCAGGAGAGACCCAGTACTTC. Translated, it gives CASQMFAPGETQYF. The chain has TRBV7-9 and TRBJ2-5; D ambiguous. Germline V CDR1 and CDR2: SEHNR, FQNEAQ (reference sequence). The V and J ends lost 8 bases and 4 bases respectively, with 17 bases between them. This CDR3 region has 14 residues.

The V call is TRBV5-8, the J call TRBJ1-2; D uncertain. This CDR3 has 16 residues. The ends were cut back, 1 base at V and 0 bases at J, with 13 bases in the middle. Looked up from germline, CDR1 is SGHTS and CDR2 is YDEGEE. The CDR3 loop reads CASSLSVGLANYGYTF. CDR3 sequence (DNA): TGTGCCAGCAGCTTGTCTGTCGGATTGGCTAACTATGGCTACACCTTC.

This sequence joins TRBV7-8 and TRBJ2-1; a weak D match, TRBD2 (5 bases). This CDR3 contains 15 residues. Trimming took 1 base from V and 3 from J, leaving 10 bases between them. Germline CDR1 is SGHVS and CDR2 is FQNEAQ. In DNA, the CDR3 is TGTGCCAGCAGCTTAGGACGAGGGTACTACAATGAGCAGTTCTTC. This gives the protein CASSLGRGYYNEQFF.

CDR3 protein: CASSDRGRDGYTF. CDR3 bases: TGTGCCAGCAGCGACAGGGGGCGGGATGGCTACACCTTC. The V gene is TRBV7-2, the J gene TRBJ1-2; 10 bases are shared with TRBD1. This CDR3 comprises 13 residues. The ends lost 5 bases at V and 6 bases at J; junction bases unmatched: 3. Germline CDR1 SGHTA, CDR2 FQGNSA. Supplemented by reference TRBV7-2 and TRBJ1-2, the full variable domain reads GAGVSQSPSNKVTEKGKDVELRCDPISGHTALYWYRQSLGQGLEFLIYFQGNSAPDKSGLPSDRFSAERTGGSVSTLTIQRTQQEDSAVYLCASSDRGRDGYTFGSGTRLTVV.

The chain links TRBV5-6 to TRBJ1-2; a possible D gene is TRBD1 (5 bases). This CDR3 is built from 14 residues. The germline gives CDR1 SGHDT, CDR2 YYEEEE. The V end was cut by 1 base, the J end by 7 bases, with 14 bases between. Here the CDR3 DNA reads TGTGCCAGCAGCTTGACCCAGGGCCCCTTTGGCTACACCTTC. It codes for CASSLTQGPFGYTF. Full variable domain (outside the CDR3, taken from reference TRBV5-6 and TRBJ1-2): DAGVTQSPTHLIKTRGQQVTLRCSPKSGHDTVSWYQQALGQGPQFIFQYYEEEERQRGNFPDRFSGHQFPNYSSELNVNALLLGDSALYLCASSLTQGPFGYTFGSGTRLTVV.

This chain links TRBV27 with TRBJ2-7, with 7 bases lining up with TRBD1. The CDR3 length is 14 residues. The V and J ends lost 8 bases and 5 bases, in that order; junction bases with no gene match: 12. CDR1 and CDR2 (germline): MNHEY, SMNVEV (reference sequence). The CDR3 DNA is TGTGCCAGCTCCACTCTCGACAGGGCCCACGAGCAGTACTTC. This gives the protein CASSTLDRAHEQYF.

The rearrangement uses TRBV3-1 (or the pseudogene TRBV3-2) and TRBJ2-5, with 11 bases fitting TRBD1. Per germline, CDR1 LGHDT and CDR2 YNNKEL (reference sequence). Germline trimming cut 1 base from V and 5 bases from J; bases unmatched to any gene: 9. CDR3 length: 17 amino acids. The CDR3, as DNA: TGTGCCAGCAGCCAAGCCCGGGACAGGGGGTGGTTGGAGACCCAGTACTTC. Protein: CASSQARDRGWLETQYF.

Remarks on this clone: In the same sample, other DNA sequences code for this CDR3. The genes are TRBV6-2 or TRBV6-3 and TRBJ1-2; no firm D call. CDR1 and CDR2 from the germline V gene are MNHEY and SVGEGT. This CDR3 is built from 12 residues. V shed 5 bases and J shed 4 bases, with 8 bases lying between them. CDR3 in DNA: TGTGCCAGCAGTACGACTAGCTATGGCTACACCTTC. The encoded protein is CASSTTSYGYTF.

Concerning this clone itself: The same CDR3 can be traced to other DNA sequences in this sample. V and J are TRBV28 and TRBJ2-7; D is undetermined. The CDR3 covers 11 residues. Germline CDR1 is MDHEN and CDR2 is SYDVKM. V lost 4 bases to trimming and J lost 3 bases, with 4 bases between them. CDR3 protein: CASSSNYEQYF. DNA of the CDR3: TGTGCCAGCAGTTCCAACTACGAGCAGTACTTC.

The genes are TRBV28 and TRBJ2-7; no clear D gene. The CDR3 extends over 16 amino acids. V was pared by 7 bases and J by 6 bases, with 25 bases between. Germline V gene lookup returns CDR1 MDHEN and CDR2 SYDVKM. The CDR3 sequence is CASTSPVRVPFLEQYF. CDR3 coding DNA: TGTGCCAGCACCTCGCCCGTAAGGGTTCCGTTTCTCGAGCAGTACTTC.